The TCR beta chain described here comes from a study of CD8 T cells in Susac syndrome. Study-wide results and caveats: A relatively small number of individuals underwent TCR sequencing and HLA analysis.

Comment on this clonotype: Its antigen is still unknown.

Reverse transcription used about 0.45 to 1 ug RNA and random hexamers. TCRdb re-analysed the immunoSEQ multiplex PCR reads in MiXCR, keeping a single row per CDR3 protein. The sample has 150,000 to 200,000 distinct CDR3 sequences; approximately 94% are singletons. The source material was CD4+ T cells from PBMCs. This clonotype was sampled from a human donor with Susac syndrome.

The CDR3 DNA sequence: TGCAGTGCTAGGTCGGACGTCTATGGCTACACCTTC. Its translation is CSARSDVYGYTF. This sequence joins TRBV20-1 and TRBJ1-2; D not resolved. CDR1 is DFQATT and CDR2 is SNEGSKA in the germline V gene (reference sequence). Trimming left V 3 bases short and J 4 bases short, with 9 bases between. The CDR3 has 12 residues.